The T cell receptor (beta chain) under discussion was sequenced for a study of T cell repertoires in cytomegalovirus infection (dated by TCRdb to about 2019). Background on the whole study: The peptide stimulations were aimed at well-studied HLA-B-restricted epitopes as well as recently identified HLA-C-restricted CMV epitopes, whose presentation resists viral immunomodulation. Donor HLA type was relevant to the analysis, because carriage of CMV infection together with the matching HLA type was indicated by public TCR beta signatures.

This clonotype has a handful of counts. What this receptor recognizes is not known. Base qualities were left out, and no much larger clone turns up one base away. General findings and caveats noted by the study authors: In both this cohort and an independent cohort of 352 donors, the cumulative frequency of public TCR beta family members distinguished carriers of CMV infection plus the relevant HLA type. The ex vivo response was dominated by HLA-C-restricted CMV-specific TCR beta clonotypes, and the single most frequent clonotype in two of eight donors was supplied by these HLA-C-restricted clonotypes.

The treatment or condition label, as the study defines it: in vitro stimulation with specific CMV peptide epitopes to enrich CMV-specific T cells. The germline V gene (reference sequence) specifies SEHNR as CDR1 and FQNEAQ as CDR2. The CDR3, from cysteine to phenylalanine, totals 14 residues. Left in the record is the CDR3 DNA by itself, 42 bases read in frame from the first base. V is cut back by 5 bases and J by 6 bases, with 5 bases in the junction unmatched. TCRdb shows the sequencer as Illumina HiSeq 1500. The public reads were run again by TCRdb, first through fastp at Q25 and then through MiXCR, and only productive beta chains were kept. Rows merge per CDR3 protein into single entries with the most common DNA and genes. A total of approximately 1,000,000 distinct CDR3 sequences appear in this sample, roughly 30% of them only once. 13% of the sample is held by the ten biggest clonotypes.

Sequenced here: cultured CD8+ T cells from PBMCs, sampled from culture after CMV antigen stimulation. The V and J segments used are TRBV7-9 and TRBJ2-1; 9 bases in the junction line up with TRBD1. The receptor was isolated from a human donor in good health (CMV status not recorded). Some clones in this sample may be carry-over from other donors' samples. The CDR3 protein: CASSPRDRANEQFF. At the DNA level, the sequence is TGTGCCAGCAGCCCCAGGGACAGGGCCAATGAGCAGTTCTTC.